The clone carrying this T cell receptor beta chain was counted many times. As yet, its antigen is unknown. The study built unsorted libraries from 2 million PBMCs kept at -80 C. TCRdb re-derived calls from the 5' RACE reads in MiXCR, one entry per CDR3 protein. In the table there are 50,000 to 65,000 distinct CDR3 sequences, roughly 4% of which are singletons. This entry belongs to a study of neurological immune-mediated disorders. CDR3 length: 15 residues. Germline CDR1 and CDR2: SGHRS and YFSETQ. V dropped 0 bases and J dropped 9 bases, with 16 bases sitting between them. Study-level points and caveats: Patients with HTLV-1-associated myelopathy showed the most TCR clonal expansion. Those with multiple sclerosis showed the least, falling below healthy controls. Expanded clones shared no identical CDR3 amino acid sequences across subjects, which suggested private TCR-beta repertoires in all groups.

The chain uses TRBV5-1 and TRBJ2-1; D remains unclear. This clonotype was sampled from a man aged 30-40 years with multiple sclerosis. Source material: PBMCs. This CDR3 reads CASSLDGRNYGEQFF. The CDR3 bases are TGCGCCAGCAGCTTGGATGGTCGCAACTACGGTGAGCAGTTCTTC.